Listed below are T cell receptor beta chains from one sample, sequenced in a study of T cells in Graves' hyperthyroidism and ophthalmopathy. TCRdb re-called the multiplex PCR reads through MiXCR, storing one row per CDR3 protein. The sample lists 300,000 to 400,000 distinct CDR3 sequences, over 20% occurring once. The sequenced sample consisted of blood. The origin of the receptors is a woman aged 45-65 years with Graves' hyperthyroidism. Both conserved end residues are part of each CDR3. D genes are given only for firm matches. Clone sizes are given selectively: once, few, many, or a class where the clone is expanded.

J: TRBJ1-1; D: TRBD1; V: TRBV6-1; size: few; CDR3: CASTTGWDTEAFF; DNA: TGTGCCAGCACGACAGGGTGGGACACTGAAGCTTTCTTT
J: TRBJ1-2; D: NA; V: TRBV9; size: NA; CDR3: CASRNNLEGYTF; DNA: TGTGCCAGCAGAAACAACCTGGAGGGCTACACCTTC
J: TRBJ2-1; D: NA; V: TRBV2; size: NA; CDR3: CASSEESLTNGHEQFF; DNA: TGTGCCAGCAGTGAAGAGTCCCTTACCAACGGACATGAGCAGTTCTTC
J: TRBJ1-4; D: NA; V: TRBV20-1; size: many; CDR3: CSAKGGRGPEKLFF; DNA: TGCAGTGCGAAGGGGGGTCGGGGACCCGAAAAACTGTTTTTT
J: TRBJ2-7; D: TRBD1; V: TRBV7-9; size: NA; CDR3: CASSAGGPGYEQYF; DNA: TGTGCCAGCAGCGCAGGGGGTCCAGGGTACGAGCAGTACTTC
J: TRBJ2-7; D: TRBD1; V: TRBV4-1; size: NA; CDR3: CASSQMGQGPYEQYF; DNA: TGCGCCAGCAGCCAAATGGGACAGGGTCCCTACGAGCAGTACTTC
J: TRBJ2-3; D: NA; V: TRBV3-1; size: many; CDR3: CASSQYSASTDTQYF; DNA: TGTGCCAGCAGCCAGTATAGCGCGAGCACAGATACGCAGTATTTT
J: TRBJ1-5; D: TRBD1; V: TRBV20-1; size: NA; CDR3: CSAYPGDRDNQPQHF; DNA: TGCAGTGCTTATCCCGGAGACAGGGACAATCAGCCCCAGCATTTT
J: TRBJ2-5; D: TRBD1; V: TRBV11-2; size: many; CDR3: CASSRTQGSETQYF; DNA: TGTGCCAGCAGCCGCACACAGGGGAGCGAGACCCAGTACTTC
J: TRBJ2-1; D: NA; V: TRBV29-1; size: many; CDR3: CSVDVMGYNEQFF; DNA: TGCAGCGTTGACGTAATGGGGTACAATGAGCAGTTCTTC
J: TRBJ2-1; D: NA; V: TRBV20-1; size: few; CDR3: CSASSLGAWNEQFF; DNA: TGCAGTGCTAGTTCACTAGGAGCGTGGAATGAGCAGTTCTTC
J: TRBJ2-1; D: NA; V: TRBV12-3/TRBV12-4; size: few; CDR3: CASSSPGTTEAVGINEQFF; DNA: TGTGCCAGCAGCAGCCCCGGGACGACGGAGGCTGTCGGGATCAATGAGCAGTTCTTC
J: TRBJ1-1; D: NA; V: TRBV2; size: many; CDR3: CASSLEVVNTEAFF; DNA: TGTGCCAGCAGTCTAGAAGTAGTGAACACTGAAGCTTTCTTT
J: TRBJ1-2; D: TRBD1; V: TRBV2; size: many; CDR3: CASSPSTGGNYGYTF; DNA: TGTGCCAGCAGTCCCTCCACAGGGGGGAACTATGGCTACACCTTC
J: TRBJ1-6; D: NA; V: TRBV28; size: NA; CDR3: CASSEQGSYNSPLHF; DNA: TGTGCCAGCAGTGAACAGGGCTCCTATAATTCACCCCTCCACTTT
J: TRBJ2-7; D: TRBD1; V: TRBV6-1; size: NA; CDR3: CASSDGQGADEQYF; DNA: TGTGCCAGCAGTGATGGACAGGGGGCCGATGAGCAGTACTTC
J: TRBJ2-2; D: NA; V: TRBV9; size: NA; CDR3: CASSAQGAASTGELFF; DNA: TGTGCCAGCAGCGCTCAGGGTGCAGCTAGCACCGGGGAGCTGTTTTTT
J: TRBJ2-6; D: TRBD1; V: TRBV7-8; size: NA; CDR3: CAGSLHRGGIMKGANVLTF; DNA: TGTGCCGGCAGCTTACACAGGGGCGGCATAATGAAAGGGGCCAACGTCCTGACTTTC
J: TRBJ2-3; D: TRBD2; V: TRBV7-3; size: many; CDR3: CASSTTGLAGVRTDTQYF; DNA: TGTGCCAGCAGCACCACTGGACTAGCGGGAGTTCGCACAGATACGCAGTATTTT
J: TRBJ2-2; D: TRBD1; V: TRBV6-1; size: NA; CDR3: CASSDYWTGGTSGELFF; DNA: TGTGCCAGCAGTGACTACTGGACAGGGGGGACCTCCGGGGAGCTGTTTTTT
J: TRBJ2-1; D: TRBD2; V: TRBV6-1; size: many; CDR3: CASSEGGLAGGPGQFF; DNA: TGTGCCAGCAGTGAAGGGGGACTAGCGGGGGGGCCGGGGCAGTTCTTC
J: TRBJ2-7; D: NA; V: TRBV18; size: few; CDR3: CASSRSRSAHYEQYF; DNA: TGTGCCAGCTCACGCAGCCGATCAGCCCACTACGAGCAGTACTTC
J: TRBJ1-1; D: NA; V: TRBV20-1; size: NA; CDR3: CSAEDTEAFF; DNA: TGCAGTGCAGAGGACACTGAAGCTTTCTTT
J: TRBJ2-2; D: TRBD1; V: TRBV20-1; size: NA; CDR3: CSARARGQGNTGELFF; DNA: TGCAGTGCTAGAGCTCGGGGACAGGGAAACACCGGGGAGCTGTTTTTT
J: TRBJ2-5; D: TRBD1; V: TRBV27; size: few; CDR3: CASSLEQGSRETQYF; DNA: TGTGCCAGCAGTTTGGAACAGGGGTCAAGGGAGACCCAGTACTTC
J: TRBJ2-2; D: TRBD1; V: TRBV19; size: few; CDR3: CASSVPGQGSTGELFF; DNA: TGTGCCAGTAGTGTACCGGGACAGGGGTCCACCGGGGAGCTGTTTTTT
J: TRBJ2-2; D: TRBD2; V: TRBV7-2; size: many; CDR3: CASSVSGRTGELFF; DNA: TGTGCCAGCAGCGTTAGCGGGAGAACCGGGGAGCTGTTTTTT
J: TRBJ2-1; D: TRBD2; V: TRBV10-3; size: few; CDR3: CAINGGVANEQFF; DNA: TGTGCCATCAACGGGGGGGTGGCCAATGAGCAGTTCTTC
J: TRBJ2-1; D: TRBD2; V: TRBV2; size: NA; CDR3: CASSLLWREGLDEQFF; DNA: TGTGCCAGCAGTTTATTGTGGCGGGAGGGCCTCGATGAGCAGTTCTTC
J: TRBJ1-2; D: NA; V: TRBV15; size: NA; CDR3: CATSRGGGNYGYTF; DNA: TGTGCCACCAGCAGGGGTGGGGGCAACTATGGCTACACCTTC
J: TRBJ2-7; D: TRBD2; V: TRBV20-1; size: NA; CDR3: CSATGLAGDEQYF; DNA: TGCAGTGCGACGGGACTAGCGGGGGACGAGCAGTACTTC
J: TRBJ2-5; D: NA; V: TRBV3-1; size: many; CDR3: CASSQEVPGDQETQYF; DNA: TGTGCCAGCAGCCAAGAGGTCCCAGGCGACCAAGAGACCCAGTACTTC
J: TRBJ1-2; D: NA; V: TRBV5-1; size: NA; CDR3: CASSGTNYGYTF; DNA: TGCGCCAGCAGTGGAACTAACTATGGCTACACCTTC
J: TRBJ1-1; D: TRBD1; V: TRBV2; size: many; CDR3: CASSIRTGGNTEAFF; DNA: TGTGCCAGCAGTATACGGACAGGCGGGAACACTGAAGCTTTCTTT
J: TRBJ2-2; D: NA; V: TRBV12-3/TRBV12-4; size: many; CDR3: CASTPSGVDTGELFF; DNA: TGTGCCAGCACCCCGTCCGGGGTTGACACCGGGGAGCTGTTTTTT
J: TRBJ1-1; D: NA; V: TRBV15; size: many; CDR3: CATSGDKRTEAFF; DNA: TGTGCCACCAGCGGCGACAAACGCACTGAAGCTTTCTTT
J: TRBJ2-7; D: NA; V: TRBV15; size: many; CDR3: CATYMSGQGGEQYF; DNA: TGTGCCACTTATATGAGTGGTCAGGGAGGCGAGCAGTACTTC
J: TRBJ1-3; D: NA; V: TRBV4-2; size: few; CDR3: CASSQDLNSGNTIYF; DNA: TGTGCCAGCAGCCAAGATCTGAACTCTGGAAACACCATATATTTT
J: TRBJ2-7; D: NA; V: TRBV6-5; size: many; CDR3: CASSYLSSRGAFEQYF; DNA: TGTGCCAGCAGTTACCTGTCTAGCAGGGGGGCTTTCGAGCAGTACTTC
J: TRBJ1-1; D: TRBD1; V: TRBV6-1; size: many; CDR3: CASRRDSANTEAFF; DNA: TGTGCCAGCAGGAGGGACAGCGCGAACACTGAAGCTTTCTTT
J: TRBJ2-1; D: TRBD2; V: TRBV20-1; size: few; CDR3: CSAASAGVNNEQFF; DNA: TGCAGTGCTGCTTCAGCGGGAGTAAACAATGAGCAGTTCTTC
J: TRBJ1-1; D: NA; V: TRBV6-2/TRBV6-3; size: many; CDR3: CASSYSDNTEAFF; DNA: TGTGCCAGCAGTTACTCTGACAACACTGAAGCTTTCTTT
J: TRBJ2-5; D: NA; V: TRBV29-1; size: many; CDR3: CSVVTSSGETQYF; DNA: TGCAGCGTCGTAACTAGTTCAGGGGAGACCCAGTACTTC
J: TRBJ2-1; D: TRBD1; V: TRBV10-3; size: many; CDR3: CAIRAGTGGYNEQFF; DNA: TGTGCCATCAGAGCCGGGACAGGGGGTTACAATGAGCAGTTCTTC